Listed here is a single T cell receptor (beta chain). This clone's antigen is unknown. Base qualities are missing; no much larger clone stands one base away. The germline V gene gives CDR1 as SGDLS and CDR2 as YYNGEE. Clipping removes 4 bases from V and 2 bases from J, with 5 as the unmatched junction base count. Reading from cysteine to phenylalanine, the CDR3 counts 15 amino acids. Of the read, only the CDR3 DNA is kept; its 45 bases are in frame from base 1. The cohort consisted of some 730 healthy bone marrow donors. Cohort members were all nominally healthy when sampled, although unrecorded immune exposures were likely present. The donor was CMV seronegative and was included in the group of a few hundred seronegative cohort members. A peripheral blood sample was collected from each donor, and TCR beta sequencing was performed on peripheral blood mononuclear cells. Genomic DNA was extracted from the blood cell samples with the Qiagen DNeasy Blood Extraction Kit.

This record comes from a study of cytomegalovirus exposure and HLA in healthy donors (dated by TCRdb to between 2016 and 2019). Some background on the complete study: An earlier analysis of approximately 550 of the donors reported roughly 270 Gb of sequence data and roughly 110 million unique TCR beta sequences from 150 million to 200 million T cells. An earlier analysis of roughly 580 of the donors used high-throughput TCR beta sequencing to judge whether each TCR beta V gene segment behaved as functional or pseudogenic. Roughly 300 gigabases of sequencing data and some 85 million unique TCR sequences were included in an early release covering about 700 HLA-typed donors. The study aimed to test whether cataloging public T cell receptors could reveal signatures of past pathogen exposure. A later analysis re-examined previously published TCR beta repertoires from just over 650 donors and added high-resolution HLA genotyping to investigate patterns of TCR occurrence. Roughly 5 DR-DQ haplotypes were handled as single units for association and clustering, since linkage in the cohort was strong. Rather than drawing on any new phenotypic data, the later analysis identified candidate immune exposures from TCR beta sequences and the way those sequences occurred across donors. A later genetic analysis took genome-wide SNP genotypes for about three fifths of the 666 donors and used that subset as a discovery cohort. The T cell repertoires of 700 or so subjects were profiled by immunosequencing and related to cytomegalovirus serostatus. Among the roughly 380 genotyped donors, approximately 77% belonged to the genetic ancestry cluster associated with self-reported Caucasian donors. Class I and class II HLA loci were covered by the typing at four-digit resolution. The number of donors typed differed by locus, with roughly 620-630 for A, B, C, DRB1 and DQB1, over 500 for DQA1, some 570 for DPA1, and around 450 for DPB1. To predict cytomegalovirus infection status, the study brought together high-throughput TCR immunosequencing, statistical association of individual TCRs with disease status, and machine learning. Donor age, sex, ethnicity and CMV serostatus were compiled alongside the repertoire data. Besides the first cohort of 666 subjects, a separate validation cohort made up of 90 to 150 different subjects was used. Every discovery cohort repertoire had been produced on one sequencing platform. On average, around 240,000 unique TCR beta nucleotide sequences were sequenced per donor among 300 to 500 genotyped donors of the cohort, with 15% to 20% of those sequences being non-productive. Summary of the overall study and its limitations: In a later analysis, 15,000 to 20,000 TCR beta sequences were associated with specific HLA alleles at a false discovery rate of 0.05. Sequencing depth was assumed to be roughly uniform across donors in the presence/absence analyses, though that assumption may not hold. In a later analysis, the rate of TCR association differed among HLA loci, with DRB1 alleles having the most associated TCRs and HLA-C alleles having the fewest. The authors suggested that the approach could potentially be generalized to other disease states and immunological phenotypes. In a later analysis, HLA-associated TCR beta chains were found to be more clonally expanded and to have lower generation probabilities than equally common non-associated chains. V-gene and J-gene trimming of TCR beta chains was associated with a missense DCLRE1C variant in a later genetic analysis, and the association was replicated in an independent cohort. A few of the identified cytomegalovirus-associated TCR beta chains were confirmed in vitro to be specific for cytomegalovirus antigens. A further reported finding was that TCR beta sequences accurately predicted the HLA-A and HLA-B alleles for most subjects in the first cohort. The study gave a list of 150 to 200 TCR beta chains associated with cytomegalovirus. In an earlier analysis of some 500 of the donors, most TCR beta V segments appeared in productive rearrangements about 90% or about 30% of the time, broadly matching IMGT annotations. Most TCR sequences were seen in very few donors, while some public TCRs were found in many individuals. The sequencing pipeline was judged likely to have produced a cluster of highly shared sequence variants as a technical artifact. The earlier analysis of a few hundred of the donors excluded around 17 rarely observed V segments, including chromosome 9 orphons, because counts were too low. According to a later genetic analysis, donors in an Asian-associated ancestry cluster had fewer N-insertions in productive TCRs than the approximately 700-donor mean. Cytomegalovirus status was reported to be diagnosed by the classifier with high specificity and sensitivity in both the original and validation cohorts. In a later analysis, several top co-occurrence clusters were reported to appear linked to parvovirus B19, influenza, CMV and Epstein-Barr virus. Some IMGT-functional V segments, including TRBV6-2 and TRBV6-3, could not be distinguished by the 87-base-pair reads and were therefore excluded. Linkage disequilibrium might explain the correlated functional status among segregating V segments, but an unknown experimental factor could not be ruled out. HLA typing was unavailable for some donors at each locus, so association tests used only the typed subset. When HLA alleles, especially DR and DQ, strongly co-occurred, TCR associations were difficult to assign to individual alleles. The cohort was sequenced for TCR beta chains only, and without alpha or paired-chain data the features that could be detected were limited. The only immune exposure information available for the cohort was CMV serostatus. A later analysis found that most CMV-associated TCR beta chains appeared HLA-restricted, with HLA associations seemingly driven largely by CMV exposure.

Library preparation was by the immunoSEQ multiplex PCR assay. For the multiplex PCR, a mixture combining 60 forward primers for TCR Vbeta segments and 13 reverse primers for TCR Jbeta segments was used. Amplification of the CDR3 region of rearranged TCR beta genes was performed with a multiplex PCR assay on genomic DNA. The Illumina HiSeq System was used to sequence the amplified TCR beta libraries as 87-base-pair reads. Under the source paper's analysis protocol: A later analysis counted about 82 million unique TCR beta chains across the 690 or so repertoires, and 9.5 million to 11 million of these chains were shared by at least two donors. A nearest-neighbor algorithm error-corrected the raw reads and collapsed the reads into unique sequences, merging closely related sequences to remove PCR and sequencing errors. Alignment of CDR3 sequences to IMGT reference sequences was used to assign V, D and J gene segments. For a sequence to be retained, a match of at least six nucleotides to both a V gene segment and a J gene segment was required. Rearrangements were called productive when the CDR3 lacked stop codons and stayed in frame with V and J; all others were non-productive. Following IMGT convention, CDR3 was defined as the stretch from the second conserved V-encoded cysteine up to the conserved J-encoded phenylalanine. In an earlier analysis of approximately 590 of the donors, sequences lacking an unambiguous match to a single V gene segment were excluded. In an earlier analysis of 450 to 700 of the donors, V segments were called functional above 56.7% productive rearrangements and were called segregating when the between-donor standard deviation exceeded 5%. A statistical classification framework was developed to diagnose cytomegalovirus status using the catalog of TCR beta chain sequences. V and J gene assignment, in a later analysis, came from comparing TCR nucleotide sequences with IMGT/GENE-DB human TR gene sequences. Using the TCRdist pipeline, a later analysis assigned CDR3 sequences along with most-parsimonious VDJ recombination scenarios. In a later analysis, each TCR beta chain was defined by its CDR3 amino acid sequence together with its V-gene family, and reads without a unique V-gene family were excluded. A later analysis removed nearly 600 highly shared, low-generation-probability nucleotide sequences to deal with suspected cross-contamination and a sequencing artifact. A later analysis calculated a clonal expansion index for each public chain from normalized within-repertoire ranks of inferred template counts. In a later analysis, generation probabilities were computed with a VDJ recombination model fitted to out-of-frame rearrangements, and the resulting probabilities were checked against IGoR. In a later analysis, TCR-TCR, TCR-HLA and TCR-CMV co-occurrence was scored with hypergeometric tests, and a repertoire-size bias correction was applied to TCR pairs. In a later analysis, false discovery rates were estimated by permuting HLA or CMV assignments 20 times. A later analysis grouped co-occurring TCRs with DBSCAN, adding TCRdist sequence similarity when clustering within HLA-allele-positive subsets. Repertoires with fewer than 30,000 or more than 120,000 public chains, plus five repertoires with anomalous nucleotide sharing, were excluded from co-occurrence clustering. TCRdb took over this immuneACCESS table, retaining in-frame rearrangements with V and J assigned. Such tables are incomplete; in checked studies, under half of the missing clones stem from an unresolved V gene, and the remainder is unexplained. The V and J calls and clone size come from that table; D and trimming were worked out from the DNA. Counted in this sample were about 170,000 clones; 85% of them appeared once. 1% of the sample belongs to the ten largest clones.

The chain was built from TRBV9 and TRBJ2-3; TRBD2 matches 9 bases in the middle. This receptor was taken from a boy aged 2 to 10 in good health and CMV-seronegative. Sequencing was performed on PBMCs. Read as DNA, the sequence is TGTGCCAGCAGCAAAGCGGGGGGCCCCACAGATACGCAGTATTTT. This is translated as CASSKAGGPTDTQYF.